The T cell receptor beta chain under discussion was sequenced for a study of human T cells and chemical hapten exposure. At the level of the study: Patients got weekly scalp diphenylcyclopropenone doses over the approximately 24-week study. Broader study findings: High-frequency TCRs, those above 1 in 1000, stayed the same after DPC sensitization.

A remark on this clonotype: Its antigen remains unknown.

Per the authors' pipeline: Around 97,000 TCRs per sample was the median, with a range of roughly 23,224 to 690,600. A single record per CDR3 protein comes from TCRdb applying MiXCR to the RACE reads. These V and J calls derive from TCRdb rather than the authors' analysis. The sample holds fewer than 95,000 distinct CDR3 sequences; over 9.5% are singletons and the top ten take less than 2.5%. As to time point: patch test 1, 2 weeks after DPC sensitization. Specified treatment: therapeutic diphenylcyclopropenone sensitization with weekly scalp DPC. Per germline, CDR1 SGHTA and CDR2 FQGTGA. The CDR3 totals 14 residues. Trimming removed 5 bases from V and 5 bases from J; junction bases left unmatched: 7.

The specimen was whole blood, collected in connection with sensitization to the hapten diphenylcyclopropenone (DPC). The chain carries TRBV7-3 and TRBJ2-3, with 7 bases aligning to TRBD2. The clonotype originates from a middle-aged man with alopecia areata. Some clones in this sample may be carry-over from other donors' samples. The CDR3: CASSPTGGVDTQYF. CDR3 sequence (DNA): TGTGCCAGCAGCCCCACGGGGGGTGTAGATACGCAGTATTTT.